These 14 T cell receptor beta chains were all obtained from the same sample, sequenced in a study of T-cell memory formation after mild COVID-19. TCRdb re-called the 5' RACE reads with MiXCR, one entry per CDR3 protein. The sample lists about 430,000 distinct CDR3 sequences, approximately 25% occurring once. Material for sequencing was PBMCs or a T cell subset sorted from them (not recorded which). These receptors all come from an adult woman who had mild COVID-19 (a few samples of this study predate the infection). Cell type and time point are not known.

This clonotype was seen a handful of times. The V call is TRBV18, the J call TRBJ2-2; D possibly corresponds to TRBD2 (6 bases). The V end was cut by 6 bases, the J end by 6 bases, with 26 bases between. Germline lookup yields CDR1 KGHSH and CDR2 LQKENI. The CDR3 totals 18 residues. The CDR3 DNA sequence: TGTGCCAGCTCCGGAATAGCGGTAGGAACACTTGGCGCCGGGGAGCTGTTTTTT. Translating gives CASSGIAVGTLGAGELFF.

The chain carries TRBV12-3 or TRBV12-4 and TRBJ2-5; 8 bases line up with TRBD1. The CDR3 is made up of 17 amino acids. V dropped 6 bases and J dropped 4; count of bases not matched to a gene: 16. The CDR3 loop reads CASSLGSSRDRRETQYF. CDR3 sequence (DNA): TGTGCCAGCAGCCTCGGGTCTTCCCGGGACAGGAGAGAGACCCAGTACTTC.

This clonotype was seen a handful of times. The V and J genes are TRBV7-2 and TRBJ2-1; D unresolved. V was cut by 5 bases and J by 0 bases, with 11 bases left in between. This CDR3 is 15 amino acids long. Per germline, CDR1 SGHTA and CDR2 FQGNSA. CDR3 sequence reads: CASSPPRLSYNEQFF. The CDR3 DNA reads as TGTGCCAGCAGCCCCCCCCGCCTCTCCTACAATGAGCAGTTCTTC. The whole variable domain, filled in from reference TRBV7-2 and TRBJ2-1, reads GAGVSQSPSNKVTEKGKDVELRCDPISGHTALYWYRQSLGQGLEFLIYFQGNSAPDKSGLPSDRFSAERTGGSVSTLTIQRTQQEDSAVYLCASSPPRLSYNEQFFGPGTRLTVL.

The gene calls are TRBV12-3 or TRBV12-4 and TRBJ1-1; D might be TRBD1 (5 bases). The V and J ends lost 3 bases and 6 bases respectively, with 14 bases between them. This CDR3 has 14 residues. Here the CDR3 reads CASSFRGAYAEAFF. Written as DNA, the CDR3 is TGTGCCAGCAGTTTTCGAGGGGCTTACGCTGAAGCTTTCTTT.

This clonotype was counted between two and nine times. The chain carries TRBV3-1 and TRBJ1-2; D unclear. The CDR3 runs to 13 residues. CDR1 and CDR2 (germline): LGHDT, YNNKEL (reference sequence). Between the trimmed V and J ends, which lost 4 bases and 7 bases, there was a span of 13 bases. The CDR3 sequence: CASSLQLASGYTF. For the CDR3, the DNA is TGTGCCAGCAGCCTCCAGCTGGCTTCTGGCTACACCTTC.

This rearrangement joins TRBV19 to TRBJ2-2, with 11 bases lining up with TRBD1. Trimming took 4 bases from V and 7 from J; bases not matched to a gene: 8. CDR1 LNHDA and CDR2 SQIVND come from the germline V gene (reference sequence). The CDR3 runs to 16 residues. CDR3 loop: CASSTDRGLPGGELFF. In nucleotides, the CDR3 is TGTGCCAGTAGTACGGACAGGGGGCTTCCGGGCGGGGAGCTGTTTTTT.

The chain has TRBV7-2 and TRBJ2-3, with TRBD2 matching over 12 bases. V gave up 1 base and J gave up 0 bases; unmatched junction bases: 2. This CDR3 has 17 amino acids. Germline V gene sequence: CDR1 SGHTA, CDR2 FQGNSA. CDR3 nucleotides: TGTGCCAGCAGCTTAGATGGGACTAGCGGGAGCACAGATACGCAGTATTTT. This sequence encodes CASSLDGTSGSTDTQYF.

The table lists this clonotype with a few counts. The chain combines TRBV4-1 with TRBJ1-1, with D unresolved. The CDR3 length is 13 residues. Trimming stripped 0 bases from V and 10 bases from J, with 12 bases between. Germline V gives CDR1 MGHRA, CDR2 YSYEKL. The CDR3, as DNA: TGCGCCAGCAGCCAAGACGGTCCCGACGGAGCTTTCTTT. Translated: CASSQDGPDGAFF.

The CDR3 region is CASSSPGQAKNIQYF. CDR3 sequence (DNA): TGTGCCAGCAGTTCCCCCGGACAGGCCAAAAACATTCAGTACTTC. The rearrangement links TRBV6-5 to TRBJ2-4, with D maybe TRBD1 (6 bases). V was cut by 4 bases and J by 1 base, with 11 bases left in between. Per germline, CDR1 MNHEY and CDR2 SVGAGI. This CDR3 comprises 15 residues.

The J gene is TRBJ1-3, the V gene TRBV29-1; tentative D call: TRBD1 (6 bases). CDR3 length: 14 amino acids. Trimming stripped 6 bases from V and 0 bases from J, with 12 bases between. The germline V gene encodes CDR1 SQVTM and CDR2 ANQGSEA. The CDR3 coding sequence is TGCAGCGTGGATAAGACAGGCTCTGGAAACACCATATATTTT. As protein: CSVDKTGSGNTIYF.

The CDR3 sequence is CASSQETSSEGEQFF. DNA for the CDR3: TGCGCCAGCAGCCAAGAGACTAGTAGTGAGGGCGAGCAGTTCTTC. The rearrangement uses TRBV4-1 and TRBJ2-1; a possible D gene is TRBD2 (6 bases). V was cut by 0 bases and J by 10 bases, with 16 bases left in between. CDR1 and CDR2 from the germline V gene are MGHRA and YSYEKL. The CDR3 covers 15 residues.

This chain uses TRBV7-9 with TRBJ2-5; D gene uncertain. The germline V gene encodes CDR1 SEHNR and CDR2 FQNEAQ (reference sequence). This CDR3 region has 16 residues. Trimming pared 4 bases from V and 0 bases from J, leaving 15 bases between. As DNA, the CDR3 is TGTGCCAGCAGCTCCCCGGGCTGGTACAACCAAGAGACCCAGTACTTC. Translating gives CASSSPGWYNQETQYF.

This clonotype was found a few times. The rearrangement links TRBV7-9 to TRBJ2-1; possible D gene TRBD2, 7 bases. Germline V gene lookup returns CDR1 SEHNR and CDR2 FQNEAQ (reference sequence). The CDR3 totals 14 residues. V was clipped by 3 bases and J by 9 bases, with 15 bases between them. CDR3 protein: CASSFLGGLAEQFF. DNA for the CDR3: TGTGCCAGCAGCTTCCTGGGGGGGCTAGCTGAGCAGTTCTTC.

The gene calls are TRBV12-3 or TRBV12-4 and TRBJ1-1; D remains unclear. V lost 4 bases and J 1 base, leaving 10 bases between the germline ends. The CDR3 totals 14 residues. CDR3 loop: CASSSSGRNTEAFF. CDR3 nucleotides: TGTGCCAGCAGTTCCAGCGGGAGGAACACTGAAGCTTTCTTT.